The next 24 T cell receptor beta chains were all read from a single sample in a study of Graves' ophthalmopathy and Graves' hyperthyroidism. Amplified material comprised TCR beta CDR3 regions derived from RNA transcripts. The authors performed first-round RT-PCR with HTBI primers and then a second-round multiplex PCR. In TCRdb, the multiplex PCR reads were re-called with MiXCR into one record per CDR3 protein. The data hold about 740,000 distinct CDR3 sequences, with 40% observed a single time. The sequencing input was peripheral blood. All receptors derive from an adult man with Graves' ophthalmopathy.

This clonotype was detected many times. The chain is built from TRBV29-1 and TRBJ2-7, with 8 bases lining up with TRBD1. This CDR3 has 13 residues. After removal of 5 bases from V and 4 bases from J, the junction contained 7 bases not matched to a gene. Germline V gives CDR1 SQVTM, CDR2 ANQGSEA. The CDR3 nucleotides are TGCAGCGTTCAGAGACAGGGGAGGTACGAGCAGTACTTC. Its translation is CSVQRQGRYEQYF.

A remark on this clonotype: The junction departs from germline at one end; a sequencing error may be responsible. The V gene is TRBV7-8, the J gene TRBJ2-7, with 9 bases lining up with TRBD2. From germline, CDR1 is SGHVS and CDR2 FQNEAQ. The CDR3 has 16 amino acids. The CDR3 here is CASSHRISGSSYEQYF. The DNA for the CDR3 is TGCGCCAGCAGCCATCGAATTAGCGGGAGCTCCTACGAGCAGTACTTC. The whole variable domain, filled in from reference TRBV7-8 and TRBJ2-7, reads GAGVSQSPRYKVAKRGQDVALRCDPISGHVSLFWYQQALGQGPEFLTYFQNEAQLDKSGLPSDRFFAERPEGSVSTLKIQRTQQEDSAVYLCASSHRISGSSYEQYFGPGTRLTVT.

This chain connects TRBV5-1 to TRBJ2-5; 8 nucleotides line up with TRBD1. The J segment lost 6 bases and the V segment lost 0 bases, leaving 7 bases of the junction unmatched. CDR3 length: 15 amino acids. The germline V gene has CDR1 SGHRS and CDR2 YFSETQ. CDR3 sequence: CASSLGTGRRKTQYF. The CDR3 coding sequence is TGCGCCAGCAGCTTGGGGACAGGGCGGAGGAAGACCCAGTACTTC.

The V gene is TRBV11-3, the J gene TRBJ2-7; D remains unclear. The J call may be faulty, since TRBJ2-1 better matches the DNA end. This CDR3 is built from 14 residues. Per germline, CDR1 SGHNT and CDR2 YENEEA. The CDR3 coding sequence is TGTGCCAGCAGCTTCGCTCCGGGCCACAATGAGCAGTTCTTC. Amino acids: CASSFAPGHNEQFF.

Only a few counts were recorded for this clonotype. The chain has TRBV10-3 and TRBJ2-2; no clear D gene. Germline CDR1 is ENHRY and CDR2 is SYGVKD. CDR3 length: 15 residues. The V end lost 3 bases, the J end lost 5 bases, and 13 bases lay between the germline ends. The CDR3 DNA reads TGTGCCATCAGTGAACTGACTTTGGGGACCGGGGAGCTGTTTTTT. Its translation is CAISELTLGTGELFF.

The J gene is TRBJ1-4, the V gene TRBV7-9; D ambiguous. The V gene's germline CDR1 is SEHNR and CDR2 FQNEAQ (reference sequence). This CDR3 has 12 residues. V lost 1 base and J lost 13, with 10 bases in between. CDR3 coding DNA: TGTGCCAGCAGCTTAGAACCCTTAATACTGTTTTTT. Residues: CASSLEPLILFF.

The gene calls are TRBV7-2 and TRBJ2-5, with D possibly TRBD1 on 7 matching bases. The DNA end lines up better with TRBJ2-1; the J call may be wrong. This CDR3 spans 16 amino acids. In germline, CDR1 is SGHTA, CDR2 FQGNSA. The DNA for the CDR3 is TGTGCCAGCAACTCCCGGACAGGATCCGGAGGGGGTGAGCAGTTCTTC. This translates into CASNSRTGSGGGEQFF.

With regard to this clonotype: A much bigger clone sits one base away, suggesting this may be a read error. V is TRBV7-2 and J is TRBJ1-6, with 8 positions matching TRBD1. Trimming at V came to 8 bases and at J to 9 bases, leaving 12 bases not matched to a gene. The CDR3 runs to 15 residues. Germline values: CDR1 SGHTA, CDR2 FQGNSA. CDR3 nucleotides: TGTGCCAGCGGCGCACAGGGGGGTGGTAGTTCACCCCTCCACTTT. It encodes CASGAQGGGSSPLHF.

As concerns this clonotype: Given a much more abundant clone one base away, this may be a read error. The chain couples TRBV5-5 to TRBJ1-6; D ambiguous. CDR3 length equals 14 residues. The germline CDR1 and CDR2 sequences are SGHKS and YYEKEE (reference sequence). CDR3: CTSSLEADNSPLHF. CDR3 bases: TGTACCAGCAGCTTGGAGGCGGATAATTCACCCCTCCACTTT.

The rearrangement joins TRBV7-9 to TRBJ1-4, with D possibly being TRBD1 (6 bases). Trimming left V 5 bases short and J 3 bases short, with 13 bases between. CDR1 SEHNR and CDR2 FQNEAQ come from the germline V gene (reference sequence). This CDR3 is 15 amino acids long. CDR3 sequence: CASSKTGTANEKLFF. The CDR3, as DNA: TGTGCCAGCAGCAAAACAGGGACGGCTAATGAAAAACTGTTTTTT.

This clonotype has just a few counts. V gene TRBV11-2 combines with J gene TRBJ2-5; maybe TRBD1 (5 bases). The CDR3 consists of 14 residues. Germline V gene sequence: CDR1 SGHAT, CDR2 FQNNGV. Trimming took off 3 bases at V and 4 bases at J, with 12 bases between the two ends. The CDR3 DNA sequence: TGTGCCAGCAGCTTTTCAGGGTTAAGAGAGACCCAGTACTTC. Translating it yields CASSFSGLRETQYF.

A remark on this clonotype: A read error may be the cause here, since a much bigger clone is one base away. J is TRBJ1-5 and V is TRBV24-1; 10 nucleotides line up with TRBD1. The CDR3 has 19 amino acids. Germline CDR1 KGHDR, CDR2 SFDVKD. As DNA, the CDR3 is TGTGCCACCGGTGATTCTCCGGGACAGGGGATTTATAGCAATCAGCCCCAGCATTTT. This gives the protein CATGDSPGQGIYSNQPQHF.

In this sample, this clonotype turned up a few times. The rearrangement joins TRBV14 to TRBJ1-2, with a weak D call TRBD1 (5 bases). This CDR3 contains 14 residues. Trimming pared 0 bases from V and 7 bases from J, leaving 12 bases between. Germline assignment: CDR1 SGHDN and CDR2 FVKESK. CDR3 residues: CASSQDLGVRGYTF. The CDR3 nucleotides are TGTGCCAGCAGCCAAGATCTGGGGGTGCGTGGCTACACCTTC.

This clonotype has only a few counts. The rearrangement joins TRBV19 to TRBJ1-2; D may be TRBD1 (6 bases). CDR1 is LNHDA and CDR2 is SQIVND in the germline V gene (reference sequence). Trimming shortened V by 4 bases and J by 5 bases, and 14 bases separated the two germline ends. The CDR3 length is 14 residues. This CDR3 reads CASSTAGQTYGYTF. The CDR3 region has the DNA TGTGCCAGTAGTACTGCGGGACAAACTTATGGCTACACCTTC.

The chain joins TRBV6-5 to TRBJ1-5; TRBD1 might be the D (5 bases). The germline gives CDR1 MNHEY, CDR2 SVGAGI. The CDR3 is made up of 18 amino acids. Trimming left V 6 bases short and J 0 bases short, with 21 bases between. The CDR3 DNA reads TGTGCCAGCAGCCGGGACCCCGTTTTGGGAAATAGCAATCAGCCCCAGCATTTT. Protein sequence: CASSRDPVLGNSNQPQHF.

Notes on this clonotype: Possible read error: a much larger clone is one base away. The chain joins TRBV7-3 to TRBJ2-6; D gene ambiguous. This CDR3 has 15 amino acids. Deletions cut 4 bases from V and 2 bases from J, with 9 bases between. Germline CDR1 and CDR2: SGHTA and FQGTGA. The CDR3 bases are TGTGCCAGCAGCTATACCCCCCCTGGGGCCAACGTCCTGACTTTC. Amino acid sequence: CASSYTPPGANVLTF. Complete variable domain (other parts from reference TRBV7-3 and TRBJ2-6): GAGVSQTPSNKVTEKGKYVELRCDPISGHTALYWYRQSLGQGPEFLIYFQGTGAADDSGLPNDRFFAVRPEGSVSTLKIQRTERGDSAVYLCASSYTPPGANVLTFGAGSRLTVL.

As to this clonotype: One junction end disagrees with the germline gene, perhaps due to a read error. V gene TRBV27 combines with J gene TRBJ2-5; TRBD2 aligns across 7 bases. Looked up from germline, CDR1 is MNHEY and CDR2 is SMNVEV (reference sequence). CDR3 size: 12 residues. CDR3 DNA sequence: TGTGCCAGCAGTTCAGCCTGGGGGGGGGTGCACTTC. It encodes CASSSAWGGVHF.

This clonotype came up many times. The rearrangement joins TRBV2 to TRBJ1-5, with D hard to call. The CDR3 runs 18 residues. Germline CDR1 is SNHLY and CDR2 is FYNNEI. The V end lost 1 base, the J end lost 0 bases, and 16 bases lay between the germline ends. Written as DNA, the CDR3 is TGTGCCAGCAGTGAAGATATGCCGGGAAGTTATAGCAATCAGCCCCAGCATTTT. It yields the protein CASSEDMPGSYSNQPQHF.

In this sample, this clonotype turned up a few times. This chain joins TRBV7-9 and TRBJ2-5, with TRBD1 identical over 8 bases. The V and J ends lost 5 bases and 5 bases, in that order; junction bases with no gene match: 13. The CDR3 is made up of 16 amino acids. Germline-derived CDR1 and CDR2 are SEHNR and FQNEAQ (reference sequence). The chain's CDR3 is CASSPRPRDRSETQYF. Written as DNA, the CDR3 is TGTGCCAGCAGCCCGAGACCCCGGGACAGGAGTGAGACCCAGTACTTC. The whole variable domain, filled in from reference TRBV7-9 and TRBJ2-5, reads DTGVSQNPRHKITKRGQNVTFRCDPISEHNRLYWYRQTLGQGPEFLTYFQNEAQLEKSRLLSDRFSAERPKGSFSTLEIQRTEQGDSAMYLCASSPRPRDRSETQYFGPGTRLLVL.

This clonotype was picked up a small number of times. V and J are TRBV6-1 and TRBJ2-7, with TRBD1 as a possible D gene (5 bases). The CDR3 extends over 14 amino acids. Trimming took off 8 bases at V and 0 bases at J, with 14 bases between the two ends. Germline CDR1 reads MNHNS; CDR2 reads SASEGT. CDR3 region: CASHQSTGSYEQYF. The DNA of the CDR3 is TGTGCCAGCCATCAATCCACAGGCTCCTACGAGCAGTACTTC.

The rearrangement joins TRBV10-3 to TRBJ2-6; 7 positions match TRBD1. The trim removed 10 bases at V and 0 bases at J, leaving 18 bases unmatched. Germline lookup yields CDR1 ENHRY and CDR2 SYGVKD. This CDR3 contains 19 residues. The CDR3 nucleotides read TGTGCCAGCAGCCCGCCCGGGACAGACGGACCCTCTGGGGCCAACGTCCTGACTTTC. Protein sequence: CASSPPGTDGPSGANVLTF.

The rearrangement uses TRBV29-1 and TRBJ1-1, with D unclear. Germline CDR1 reads SQVTM; CDR2 reads ANQGSEA. CDR3 size: 12 residues. The ends were cut back, 6 bases at V and 0 bases at J, with 8 bases in the middle. The CDR3 nucleotides are TGCAGCGTCGCCAGGCTGAACACTGAAGCTTTCTTT. It is translated as CSVARLNTEAFF.

The rearrangement joins TRBV12-3 or TRBV12-4 to TRBJ2-3; D is unresolved. The germline V and J ends were trimmed by 8 bases and 2 bases, with 11 bases remaining between them. The CDR3 runs 13 residues. The CDR3 reads CASLIDTTDTQYF. Here the CDR3 DNA reads TGTGCCAGCCTCATAGACACCACAGATACGCAGTATTTT.

At least ten counts were recorded for this clonotype. The chain couples TRBV20-1 to TRBJ2-7, with TRBD1 identical over 12 bases. This CDR3 is built from 14 residues. J was trimmed by 9 bases and V by 5 bases; bases with no gene match: 11. Germline loops: CDR1 DFQATT, CDR2 SNEGSKA (reference sequence). The CDR3 DNA is TGCAGTGCTCGTGCCGGGACAGGGGGCGCAGGGCAGTACTTC. It codes for CSARAGTGGAGQYF.